Each of the 21 T cell receptor beta chains below was sequenced from the same sample in a study of cytomegalovirus exposure and HLA in healthy donors. The PCR ran on 60 Vbeta and 13 Jbeta primers. The table came from immunoSEQ multiplex PCR; TCRdb's copy has only in-frame clones and leaves some out. The sample holds about 150,000 clones, about 60% seen once. Sequencing used PBMCs. The origin of the receptors is a woman aged 60-75 years in good health and CMV-seropositive.

CDR3 sequence: CATSREVGAGVTDTQYF. The DNA of the CDR3 is TGTGCCACCAGCAGAGAGGTTGGGGCAGGGGTCACAGATACGCAGTATTTT. The rearrangement links TRBV15 to TRBJ2-3; a weak D match, TRBD1 (6 bases). Trimming removed 0 bases at V and 2 bases at J, with 15 bases between. This CDR3 region has 17 residues. The germline V gene has CDR1 LNHNV and CDR2 YYDKDF (reference sequence).

This clone was picked up a small number of times. This chain joins TRBV7-2 and TRBJ2-5; perhaps TRBD1 as D (5 bases). The CDR3 length is 16 residues. The germline CDR1 and CDR2 sequences are SGHTA and FQGNSA. V was shortened by 6 bases and J by 0 bases, with 17 bases between the two germline ends. CDR3 loop: CASSTQTDRYQETQYF. CDR3 DNA sequence: TGTGCCAGCAGTACGCAAACCGACAGATACCAAGAGACCCAGTACTTC.

V is TRBV9 and J is TRBJ1-1, with D tentatively TRBD1 (6 bases). In germline, CDR1 is SGDLS, CDR2 YYNGEE. The CDR3 loop spans 14 amino acids. Deletions cut 1 base from V and 1 base from J, with 8 bases between. DNA for the CDR3: TGTGCCAGCAGCGTAACAGGGTCGAACACTGAAGCTTTCTTT. Amino acids: CASSVTGSNTEAFF.

The chain recombines TRBV28 with TRBJ1-1, with D unclear. Germline V lookup: CDR1 MDHEN, CDR2 SYDVKM. CDR3 length: 14 residues. V was pared by 3 bases and J by 0 bases, with 8 bases between. The CDR3 DNA sequence: TGTGCCAGCAGTTTCAGCGGGGTGAACACTGAAGCTTTCTTT. Amino acid sequence: CASSFSGVNTEAFF.

The chain couples TRBV4-1 to TRBJ2-3; D is perhaps TRBD2 (5 bases). The CDR3 consists of 15 residues. With 1 base removed from V and 4 bases from J, the gap between germline ends came to 12 bases. Looked up from germline, CDR1 is MGHRA and CDR2 is YSYEKL. CDR3 sequence (DNA): TGCGCCAGCAGCCAAGTAGGGTTGAGGGCAGATACGCAGTATTTT. Residues: CASSQVGLRADTQYF.

Notes on this clone: Since no conserved phenylalanine or tryptophan closes the CDR3, a read error is the likely cause. The chain is built from TRBV15 and TRBJ2-7, with D perhaps TRBD1 (5 bases). The CDR3 covers 14 residues. Germline loops: CDR1 LNHNV, CDR2 YYDKDF (reference sequence). Trimming took 0 bases from V and 5 from J, leaving 11 bases between them. CDR3 DNA sequence: TGTGCCACCAGCAGAGAGCACAGGTTTCACGAGCAGTACCTC. Protein product: CATSREHRFHEQYL.

The gene calls are TRBV7-8 and TRBJ2-7; D possibly corresponds to TRBD1 (6 bases). The V gene lost 3 bases and the J gene lost 2 bases, with 11 bases spanning the gap. CDR3 length equals 14 residues. Germline lookup yields CDR1 SGHVS and CDR2 FQNEAQ. DNA of the CDR3: TGTGCCAGCAGCTTTCGACAGGCCCCCTACGAGCAGTACTTC. It translates to CASSFRQAPYEQYF.

This chain connects TRBV4-2 to TRBJ1-2; D is undetermined. Germline V lookup: CDR1 LGHNA, CDR2 YNFKEQ. The CDR3 runs 16 residues. The V and J ends lost 0 bases and 0 bases respectively, with 11 bases between them. The DNA for the CDR3 is TGTGCCAGCAGCCAAGAGAGAACAGTAGCTAACTATGGCTACACCTTC. Protein sequence: CASSQERTVANYGYTF.

V is TRBV5-1 and J is TRBJ2-1; TRBD1 matches at 9 bases. The CDR3 is 12 amino acids. The germline V gene has CDR1 SGHRS and CDR2 YFSETQ. The J segment lost 9 bases and the V segment lost 4 bases, leaving 2 bases of the junction unmatched. Here the CDR3 DNA reads TGCGCCAGCAGCATACAGGGGGCTGAGCAGTTCTTC. Amino acid sequence: CASSIQGAEQFF. Based on the CDR3 plus reference TRBV5-1 and TRBJ2-1, the full variable domain is KAGVTQTPRYLIKTRGQQVTLSCSPISGHRSVSWYQQTPGQGLQFLFEYFSETQRNKGNFPGRFSGRQFSNSRSEMNVSTLELGDSALYLCASSIQGAEQFFGPGTRLTVL.

In its sample, this clone was seen a few times. V usage is TRBV25-1 and J usage is TRBJ1-2; the D gene is possibly TRBD1 (6 bases). The V end was cut by 4 bases, the J end by 4 bases, with 19 bases between. This CDR3 has 16 amino acids. Germline V gives CDR1 MGHDK, CDR2 SYGVNS. DNA for the CDR3: TGTGCCAGCAGTGCTAGGGGGACCAGGGATGGCTATGGCTACACCTTC. Protein product: CASSARGTRDGYGYTF.

This chain uses TRBV27 with TRBJ2-2, with D tentatively TRBD1 (6 bases). Germline V gene sequence: CDR1 MNHEY, CDR2 SMNVEV (reference sequence). The germline V and J ends were trimmed by 5 bases and 5 bases, with 15 bases remaining between them. This CDR3 has 15 residues. The CDR3 nucleotides read TGTGCCAGCAGTCCGTATTTAACAGGGACCGGGGAGCTGTTTTTT. It codes for CASSPYLTGTGELFF.

This clone was picked up a small number of times. The chain has TRBV5-1 and TRBJ1-1; 7 nucleotides agree with TRBD1. Germline V gives CDR1 SGHRS, CDR2 YFSETQ. Germline trimming cut 4 bases from V and 6 bases from J; bases unmatched to any gene: 9. This CDR3 has 14 residues. The CDR3 is CASSPLTGSAEAFF. In DNA form, the CDR3 reads TGCGCCAGCAGCCCCCTGACAGGGAGCGCTGAAGCTTTCTTT.

The J gene is TRBJ2-3, the V gene TRBV4-1; 8 bases are a match to TRBD2. Germline assignment: CDR1 MGHRA and CDR2 YSYEKL. The CDR3 contains 18 residues. J lost 1 base, V lost 4 bases, and 13 bases had no gene match. Here the CDR3 reads CASSRGYLSGSRTDTQYF. The CDR3 nucleotides read TGCGCCAGCAGCCGAGGCTACCTAAGCGGGAGTCGCACAGATACGCAGTATTTT.

This clone was detected once. V usage is TRBV28 and J usage is TRBJ1-1; 11 nucleotides match TRBD1. The J segment lost 5 bases and the V segment lost 4 bases, leaving 9 bases of the junction unmatched. The germline CDR1 and CDR2 sequences are MDHEN and SYDVKM. The CDR3 is 16 amino acids. Here the CDR3 reads CASSSRTGGAGTEAFF. The CDR3 nucleotides read TGTGCCAGCAGTTCCAGGACAGGGGGCGCGGGGACTGAAGCTTTCTTT. The complete variable domain, with remaining parts taken from reference TRBV28 and TRBJ1-1, reads DVKVTQSSRYLVKRTGEKVFLECVQDMDHENMFWYRQDPGLGLRLIYFSYDVKMKEKGDIPEGYSVSREKKERFSLILESASTNQTSMYLCASSSRTGGAGTEAFFGQGTRLTVV.

CDR3 nucleotide sequence: TGCGCCAGCAGCCAGGCTTCTTCAACTAATGAAAAACTGTTTTTT. Its translation is CASSQASSTNEKLFF. V gene TRBV4-3 combines with J gene TRBJ1-4; D is ambiguous. V was trimmed by 3 bases and J by 0 bases, leaving 8 bases between them. The CDR3 is 15 amino acids. Germline assignment: CDR1 LGHNA and CDR2 YSLEER.

This clone came up a few times. The V call is TRBV6-5, the J call TRBJ2-7; weak D call: TRBD2 (6 bases). The CDR3 consists of 15 residues. Germline loops: CDR1 MNHEY, CDR2 SVGAGI. V was cut by 9 bases and J by 3 bases, with 21 bases left in between. This chain's CDR3 is CARALRGTLRYEQYF. The CDR3 coding sequence is TGTGCCAGGGCCCTTCGCGGGACCCTTCGCTACGAGCAGTACTTC.

There are a few counts of this clone. The chain joins TRBV4-3 to TRBJ1-1; TRBD1 might be the D (6 bases). Per germline, CDR1 LGHNA and CDR2 YSLEER. The CDR3 runs to 15 residues. The V and J ends lost 1 base and 4 bases respectively, with 13 bases between them. The chain's CDR3 is CASSQVSGVVTEAFF. The CDR3 DNA reads as TGCGCCAGCAGCCAAGTATCAGGGGTAGTCACTGAAGCTTTCTTT.

J is TRBJ1-1 and V is TRBV6-5; 8 bases align to TRBD1. Looked up from germline, CDR1 is MNHEY and CDR2 is SVGAGI. The V and J ends lost 2 bases and 6 bases, in that order; junction bases with no gene match: 5. There are 14 residues in the CDR3. The DNA of the CDR3 is TGTGCCAGCAGTTACCCCAGGGGGCACCCTGAAGCTTTCTTT. Protein sequence: CASSYPRGHPEAFF.

This clone was observed a few times. The chain couples TRBV5-5 to TRBJ2-5; the match to TRBD2 covers 7 bases. Germline values: CDR1 SGHKS, CDR2 YYEKEE (reference sequence). This CDR3 has 15 amino acids. V shed 6 bases and J 1 base; nucleotides not matched to a gene: 9. CDR3 in DNA: TGTGCCAGCAACCCCCCGTGGGGGGGCCAAGAGACCCAGTACTTC. Its translation is CASNPPWGGQETQYF.

The V and J genes are TRBV21-1 and TRBJ2-3; no DNA check was done on the table's D call, TRBD2. TRBV21-1 corresponds to a pseudogene. This CDR3 is 19 amino acids long. CDR3 sequence: CASSKEGFETASSGNTQYF. Written as DNA, the CDR3 is TGTGCCAGCAGCAAAGAAGGATTCGAGACGGCGAGTTCGGGGAATACGCAGTATTTT.

V is TRBV28 and J is TRBJ2-2, with D maybe TRBD2 (6 bases). This CDR3 comprises 13 residues. V was trimmed by 2 bases and J by 7 bases, leaving 8 bases between them. Germline CDR1 MDHEN, CDR2 SYDVKM. The CDR3 protein is CASSLGGIGELFF. For the CDR3, the DNA is TGTGCCAGCAGTTTAGGAGGGATCGGGGAGCTGTTTTTT.